The clone carrying this TCR beta chain was seen many times. From the 5' RACE reads, TCRdb called clonotypes with MiXCR, one entry per CDR3 protein. The sample contains around 68,000 distinct CDR3 sequences, 7.3% of which appear only once. The CDR3 runs 14 residues. Per germline, CDR1 MNHEY and CDR2 SMNVEV (reference sequence). V shed 5 bases, J shed 6 bases, and the junction held 7 bases outside the gene matches. These data are taken from a study of T cells after yellow fever vaccination. Sequencing used CD8+ T cells sorted from PBMCs, obtained 10 to 11 days after the first yellow fever vaccination. V usage is TRBV27 and J usage is TRBJ2-5, with 9 bases fitting TRBD1. The clonotype originates from a man between 18 and 35 years old who received the YFV17D yellow fever vaccine. In DNA, the CDR3 is TGTGCCAGCAGTCTTTGGACAGGGGAGAAGACCCAGTACTTC. Translation gives CASSLWTGEKTQYF.